The rows below give T cell receptor beta chains drawn from one sample of a study of T cells in Graves' hyperthyroidism and ophthalmopathy. TCRdb ran MiXCR on the multiplex PCR reads and lists one entry per CDR3 protein. The sample lists approximately 430,000 distinct CDR3 sequences; around a sixth were seen once. Sequencing was performed on blood. Source of these receptors: a woman aged 18 to 35 with Graves' hyperthyroidism. The conserved cysteine and the conserved F or W are not part of the CDR3 here. The size entry is marked missing in some rows and otherwise reads once, few, many or a size class.

clone_size	v_call	j_call	cdr3_aa
-	TRBV4-2	TRBJ1-3	ASSQQARVNSGNTIY
-	TRBV27	TRBJ2-1	ASSFTGGVYNEQF
many	TRBV6-5	TRBJ2-7	ASSYSLAAYEQY
many	TRBV20-1	TRBJ2-7	SADRDREGEQY
many	TRBV2	TRBJ2-3	ASRIEGRSTDTQY
many	TRBV6-1	TRBJ1-1	ASSPGHGLFMNTEAF
-	TRBV28	TRBJ1-2	ASRGYDVRVRGYT
many	TRBV5-1	TRBJ1-6	ASSLAGTEYSPLH
-	TRBV7-9	TRBJ2-7	ASSLGRWRGNSYEQY
few	TRBV7-2	TRBJ2-3	ASSERWGIDMQY
many	TRBV20-1	TRBJ2-1	SARVVYNEQF
many	TRBV28	TRBJ1-2	ASGLDSETASNYGYT
many	TRBV12-3/TRBV12-4	TRBJ1-5	ASSLTGRGSEPQH
many	TRBV12-3/TRBV12-4	TRBJ1-1	ASSIRQGSTEAF
many	TRBV2	TRBJ1-4	ASSEIGEKLF
-	TRBV14	TRBJ2-7	ASKGSETYEQY
few	TRBV27	TRBJ1-4	ASSLRQGSGKLF
-	TRBV6-2/TRBV6-3	TRBJ2-5	ASSWGAETQY
-	TRBV28	TRBJ2-1	ASSVTSGTDGNEQF
many	TRBV12-3/TRBV12-4	TRBJ1-1	ASSNRQLQNTEAF
many	TRBV7-3	TRBJ2-3	ASSTTPDTQY
-	TRBV18	TRBJ2-5	ASSPAAIQETQY
-	TRBV4-3	TRBJ2-5	ASSQVTSGETQY
many	TRBV7-8	TRBJ2-3	ASSFAPTSGGGTDTQY
many	TRBV7-2	TRBJ1-2	ASSLDRANYGYT
many	TRBV11-1	TRBJ1-1	ASSNAARNAEAF
-	TRBV20-1	TRBJ2-1	SASVARGANEQF
many	TRBV2	TRBJ1-1	ASRKGQGNTEAF
many	TRBV10-1	TRBJ2-3	ASGGGRETDTQY
many	TRBV5-6	TRBJ2-5	ASSPLTLESSLQETQY
many	TRBV20-1	TRBJ1-5	SATRRGSGNQPQH
many	TRBV5-1	TRBJ2-7	ASSLATDSYEQY
-	TRBV19	TRBJ2-3	ASAERDRVTDTQY
many	TRBV7-3	TRBJ2-3	ASSLRAGGSLDTQY
many	TRBV11-2	TRBJ2-3	ASSSGLAGVPSTDTQY
many	TRBV28	TRBJ2-4	ASSSPYGALAKNIQY
many	TRBV24-1	TRBJ2-1	ATSDLSAGGSSYNEQF
-	TRBV19	TRBJ1-1	ASSMWNTEAF
many	TRBV27	TRBJ2-3	ASSLHGGAADTQY
-	TRBV11-2	TRBJ1-4	ASSLTDLKLF
many	TRBV2	TRBJ2-5	ASKGTEGSRTQY
-	TRBV4-2	TRBJ2-3	ASSQILSGVSTDTQY
-	TRBV7-2	TRBJ1-4	ASSPDGGRREKLF
-	TRBV2	TRBJ2-1	ASTEAPEIPGPSRTYNEQL
few	TRBV9	TRBJ1-5	ASSPGQGFYQPQH
many	TRBV24-1	TRBJ2-7	ATSDPQDSTYEQY
few	TRBV27	TRBJ2-7	ASSTRSYYEQY
-	TRBV24-1	TRBJ2-3	ATSDVNLGVISTDTQY
few	TRBV2	TRBJ2-2	ASSRQGFTGELF
many	TRBV27	TRBJ1-1	ASSWDRDNTEAF
few	TRBV25-1	TRBJ2-2	ASSTPDRGPGTGELF
many	TRBV7-8	TRBJ1-1	ASSPRDTEAF